One sample yielded the 19 T cell receptor beta chains listed below, sequenced in a study of cytomegalovirus exposure and HLA in healthy donors. Both 60 Vbeta primers and 13 Jbeta primers went into the PCR. Profiled with immunoSEQ multiplex PCR; TCRdb holds only in-frame clones, not every one. The sample has approximately 95,000 clones, about four fifths seen once. The sample consisted of PBMCs. The receptors come from a man between 18 and 29 years old in good health and CMV-seropositive.

This chain connects TRBV7-8 to TRBJ2-1; TRBD2 agrees at 10 bases. The CDR3 runs 16 residues. Looked up from germline, CDR1 is SGHVS and CDR2 is FQNEAQ. Trimming took 3 bases from V and 4 from J; bases not matched to a gene: 6. This chain's CDR3 is CASSFQLAGMYNEQFF. The CDR3 DNA is TGTGCCAGCAGCTTTCAACTAGCGGGGATGTACAATGAGCAGTTCTTC.

This clone came up a few times. The chain recombines TRBV5-1 with TRBJ2-5; 10 nucleotides agree with TRBD1. The CDR3 sequence is 15 residues long. Germline CDR1 is SGHRS and CDR2 is YFSETQ. V was clipped by 4 bases and J by 5 bases; unmatched bases: 8. CDR3 in DNA: TGCGCCAGCAGCCCCGGGGCGACAGGGGGCGAGACCCAGTACTTC. Translation: CASSPGATGGETQYF.

This chain uses TRBV27 with TRBJ1-5; 7 nucleotides match TRBD1. Germline trimming cut 1 base from V and 6 bases from J; bases unmatched to any gene: 6. Germline assignment: CDR1 MNHEY and CDR2 SMNVEV (reference sequence). The CDR3 runs to 15 residues. The CDR3 loop reads CASSLFQGGGQPQHF. The CDR3 nucleotides read TGTGCCAGCAGTTTATTCCAGGGGGGCGGTCAGCCCCAGCATTTT.

The J gene is TRBJ1-1, the V gene TRBV5-6; 8 nucleotides line up with TRBD1. The V segment lost 2 bases and the J segment 3 bases; nucleotides outside the gene matches: 9. The V gene's germline CDR1 is SGHDT and CDR2 YYEEEE. The CDR3 is 16 amino acids. The CDR3 loop reads CASSFQDRGVDTEAFF. CDR3 sequence (DNA): TGTGCCAGCAGCTTTCAAGACAGGGGTGTGGACACTGAAGCTTTCTTT.

This chain's CDR3 is CASTGQRVHTEAFF. CDR3 sequence (DNA): TGTGCCAGTACGGGACAGCGGGTGCACACTGAAGCTTTCTTT. This chain links TRBV19 with TRBJ1-1; 7 bases agree with TRBD1. V lost 7 bases and J lost 3; bases outside the gene matches: 8. The CDR3 is 14 residues long. CDR1 is LNHDA and CDR2 is SQIVND in the germline V gene (reference sequence). The full variable domain, completed using reference TRBV19 and TRBJ1-1, is DGGITQSPKYLFRKEGQNVTLSCEQNLNHDAMYWYRQDPGQGLRLIYYSQIVNDFQKGDIAEGYSVSREKKESFPLTVTSAQKNPTAFYLCASTGQRVHTEAFFGQGTRLTVV.

V gene TRBV25-1 combines with J gene TRBJ2-5; unclear D gene. CDR3 length equals 15 residues. V lost 5 bases to trimming and J lost 0 bases, with 13 bases between them. Germline V gene lookup returns CDR1 MGHDK and CDR2 SYGVNS. In DNA, the CDR3 is TGTGCCAGCAGTCCCCCCCGGTTGTACCAAGAGACCCAGTACTTC. It encodes CASSPPRLYQETQYF.

This clone was detected once. The chain has TRBV10-3 and TRBJ1-3; D unclear. Germline CDR1 and CDR2: ENHRY and SYGVKD. The CDR3 covers 18 residues. V was trimmed by 0 bases and J by 0 bases, leaving 15 bases between them. The CDR3 bases are TGTGCCATCAGTGAGTCGGGAGGGTCCCCTCTCTCTGGAAACACCATATATTTT. Amino acids: CAISESGGSPLSGNTIYF.

The V gene is TRBV2, the J gene TRBJ1-2, with D possibly matching TRBD1 (6 bases). The CDR3 runs to 14 residues. Trimming shortened V by 0 bases and J by 8 bases, and 13 bases separated the two germline ends. Germline V gives CDR1 SNHLY, CDR2 FYNNEI. The CDR3 bases are TGTGCCAGCAGTGAAGCGCGGGGGGCGGTCGGCTACACCTTC. This codes for CASSEARGAVGYTF. The whole variable domain, filled in from reference TRBV2 and TRBJ1-2, reads EPEVTQTPSHQVTQMGQEVILRCVPISNHLYFYWYRQILGQKVEFLVSFYNNEISEKSEIFDDQFSVERPDGSNFTLKIRSTKLEDSAMYFCASSEARGAVGYTFGSGTRLTVV.

V is TRBV6-5 and J is TRBJ2-1, with 11 bases that match TRBD2. Per germline, CDR1 MNHEY and CDR2 SVGAGI. The CDR3 extends over 15 amino acids. The V and J ends lost 2 bases and 8 bases, in that order; junction bases with no gene match: 5. This CDR3 reads CASSYGLAGSDEQFF. The CDR3 DNA sequence: TGTGCCAGCAGTTACGGACTAGCGGGTTCGGATGAGCAGTTCTTC.

The gene calls are TRBV30 and TRBJ1-1, with D tentatively TRBD1 (6 bases). With 3 bases removed from V and 3 bases from J, the gap between germline ends came to 14 bases. Germline lookup yields CDR1 GTSNPN and CDR2 SVGIG (reference sequence). The CDR3 length is 14 residues. This CDR3 is CAWREINRDTEAFF. The CDR3 nucleotides are TGTGCCTGGAGGGAGATAAACAGGGACACTGAAGCTTTCTTT.

This chain links TRBV18 with TRBJ1-6; D remains unclear. Germline CDR1 and CDR2: KGHSH and LQKENI. The CDR3 loop spans 16 amino acids. Trimming cost V 2 bases and J 0 bases, with 8 bases left between them. This CDR3 is CASSPVGVSYNSPLHF. The CDR3 nucleotides are TGTGCCAGCTCACCAGTAGGAGTCTCCTATAATTCACCCCTCCACTTT.

V and J are TRBV9 and TRBJ2-7; no clear D gene. Between the trimmed V and J ends, which lost 0 bases and 4 bases, there was a span of 20 bases. Germline V lookup: CDR1 SGDLS, CDR2 YYNGEE. The CDR3 runs 17 residues. The CDR3 nucleotides are TGTGCCAGCAGCGTAGGGGTACCGGGTCAAGCCCAGTACGAGCAGTACTTC. Translated, it gives CASSVGVPGQAQYEQYF.

The chain has TRBV19 and TRBJ1-1; 7 bases agree with TRBD1. J was trimmed by 1 base and V by 5 bases; bases with no gene match: 4. Germline V gene sequence: CDR1 LNHDA, CDR2 SQIVND (reference sequence). The length of the CDR3 is 14 residues. The DNA for the CDR3 is TGTGCCAGTAGTCGGACAGGACAGAACACTGAAGCTTTCTTT. As protein: CASSRTGQNTEAFF.

The rearrangement links TRBV5-1 to TRBJ2-1, with D possibly TRBD1 on 6 matching bases. Trimming pared 1 base from V and 0 bases from J, leaving 11 bases between. This CDR3 has 16 residues. Germline loops: CDR1 SGHRS, CDR2 YFSETQ. The CDR3 spells CASSLTGLSSYNEQFF. CDR3 in DNA: TGCGCCAGCAGCTTGACAGGGTTGAGCTCCTACAATGAGCAGTTCTTC.

V is TRBV5-4 and J is TRBJ2-1; 14 positions agree with TRBD2. CDR3 size: 17 residues. V shed 4 bases and J 6 bases; nucleotides not matched to a gene: 9. Germline V lookup: CDR1 SGHNT, CDR2 YYREEE (reference sequence). The CDR3 DNA sequence: TGTGCCAGCAGCAGGACTAGCGGGGGGCAGGGGGGCAATGAGCAGTTCTTC. It encodes CASSRTSGGQGGNEQFF. Supplemented by reference TRBV5-4 and TRBJ2-1, the full variable domain reads ETGVTQSPTHLIKTRGQQVTLRCSSQSGHNTVSWYQQALGQGPQFIFQYYREEENGRGNFPPRFSGLQFPNYSSELNVNALELDDSALYLCASSRTSGGQGGNEQFFGPGTRLTVL.

This chain connects TRBV7-2 to TRBJ2-1; 12 bases map to TRBD2. The CDR3 has 16 amino acids. The germline CDR1 and CDR2 sequences are SGHTA and FQGNSA. Trimming cost V 1 base and J 7 bases; bases outside gene matches: 5. The CDR3 DNA reads as TGTGCCAGCAGCTTAGAGCTAGCGGGGGGGAGGAATGAGCAGTTCTTC. Amino acid sequence: CASSLELAGGRNEQFF. Complete variable domain (other parts from reference TRBV7-2 and TRBJ2-1): GAGVSQSPSNKVTEKGKDVELRCDPISGHTALYWYRQSLGQGLEFLIYFQGNSAPDKSGLPSDRFSAERTGGSVSTLTIQRTQQEDSAVYLCASSLELAGGRNEQFFGPGTRLTVL.

The chain couples TRBV12-1 to TRBJ2-7; the table's TRBD1 call for D was not verified on the DNA. TRBV12-1 is given as a pseudogene. CDR3 size: 16 residues. The CDR3 here is CASSLDPGQGIYEQYF. Written as DNA, the CDR3 is TGTGCCAGCAGCTTAGATCCGGGACAGGGTATCTACGAGCAGTACTTC.

This chain connects TRBV13 to TRBJ2-5; TRBD1 aligns across 7 bases. V was clipped by 5 bases and J by 5 bases; unmatched bases: 8. The CDR3 runs to 14 residues. The germline V gene has CDR1 PRHDT and CDR2 FYEKMQ (reference sequence). CDR3 nucleotides: TGTGCCAGCAGCCAATCGACAGGGCGGGAGACCCAGTACTTC. Translation gives CASSQSTGRETQYF.

This clone was detected a few times. This sequence joins TRBV7-2 and TRBJ1-1; D perhaps matches TRBD1 (5 bases). This CDR3 has 14 amino acids. The germline V and J ends were trimmed by 7 bases and 3 bases, with 15 bases remaining between them. Germline values: CDR1 SGHTA, CDR2 FQGNSA. CDR3 nucleotide sequence: TGTGCCAGCACGGACGCAGGGTATGACACTGAAGCTTTCTTT. This codes for CASTDAGYDTEAFF.